Listed below are T cell receptor beta chains from one sample, sequenced in a study of a mutant IDH1 vaccine in newly diagnosed glioma. Sequencing used immunoSEQ multiplex PCR; TCRdb keeps in-frame clones, though not all of them. Of 35,000 to 45,000 clones listed, about 80% were seen once; the top ten hold just over 5%. No antigens are known for them. This specimen was PBMCs, taken from a glioma patient whose treatment included an IDH1 peptide vaccine. Every receptor here comes from a woman aged 45-59 years with glioma. Both conserved end residues are trimmed from each CDR3. Each record gives: V gene, J gene, clone size, CDR3 protein. Clone size is shown for a subset of rows, as once, few, many or a class of expanded clone.

V: TRBV27
J: TRBJ1-1
size: NA
CDR3: ASRPTGSSFFRTEAF

V: TRBV15
J: TRBJ1-2
size: NA
CDR3: ATSRDGGGDGYGYT

V: TRBV19
J: TRBJ2-5
size: NA
CDR3: ASSAETGYQETQY

V: TRBV18
J: TRBJ2-3
size: once
CDR3: ASSRVAGDPTDTQY

V: TRBV4-1
J: TRBJ1-3
size: NA
CDR3: ASSPRAGTGNTIY

V: TRBV9
J: TRBJ2-1
size: NA
CDR3: ASSVAETSYNEQF

V: TRBV5-6
J: TRBJ2-5
size: NA
CDR3: ASSEQGARETQY

V: TRBV5-4
J: TRBJ2-6
size: NA
CDR3: ASSLAQARSGANVLT

V: TRBV4-3
J: TRBJ2-5
size: NA
CDR3: ASSQERNREGETQY

V: TRBV28
J: TRBJ2-3
size: NA
CDR3: ASRDGGASDTQY